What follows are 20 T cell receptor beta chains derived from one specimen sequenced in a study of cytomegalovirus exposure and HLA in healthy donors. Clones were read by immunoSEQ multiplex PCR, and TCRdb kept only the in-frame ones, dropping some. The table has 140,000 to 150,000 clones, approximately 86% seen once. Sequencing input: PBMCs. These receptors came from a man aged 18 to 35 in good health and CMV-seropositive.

The CDR3 nucleotides are TGTGCCAGCAGTCCCCCGGGGACAGCTAGCACAGATACGCAGTATTTT. Its translation: CASSPPGTASTDTQYF. V gene TRBV6-6 combines with J gene TRBJ2-3, with TRBD1 identical over 7 bases. The trim removed 5 bases at V and 0 bases at J, leaving 8 bases unmatched. Germline CDR1 is MNHNY and CDR2 is SVGAGI (reference sequence). The CDR3 sequence is 16 residues long.

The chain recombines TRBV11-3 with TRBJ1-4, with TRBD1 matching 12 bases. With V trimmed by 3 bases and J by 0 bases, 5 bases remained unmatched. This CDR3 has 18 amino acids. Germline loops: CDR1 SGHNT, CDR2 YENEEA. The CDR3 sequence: CASSFRDRGLPTNEKLFF. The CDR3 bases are TGTGCCAGCAGCTTCAGGGACAGGGGGCTTCCAACTAATGAAAAACTGTTTTTT.

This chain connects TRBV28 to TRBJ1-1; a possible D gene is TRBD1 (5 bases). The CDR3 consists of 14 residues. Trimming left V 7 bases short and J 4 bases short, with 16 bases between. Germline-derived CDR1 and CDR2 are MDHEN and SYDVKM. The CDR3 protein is CASTSGGGTTEAFF. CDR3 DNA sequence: TGTGCCAGCACCTCTGGGGGGGGTACCACTGAAGCTTTCTTT. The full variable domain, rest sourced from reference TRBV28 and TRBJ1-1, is DVKVTQSSRYLVKRTGEKVFLECVQDMDHENMFWYRQDPGLGLRLIYFSYDVKMKEKGDIPEGYSVSREKKERFSLILESASTNQTSMYLCASTSGGGTTEAFFGQGTRLTVV.

The chain's CDR3 is CASSLDRGTNIQYF. The CDR3 bases are TGCGCCAGCAGCCTGGATAGGGGGACAAACATTCAGTACTTC. V is TRBV4-1 and J is TRBJ2-4; possibly TRBD1 for D (6 bases). V was pared by 4 bases and J by 6 bases, with 13 bases between. The CDR3 is 14 amino acids. From germline, CDR1 is MGHRA and CDR2 YSYEKL.

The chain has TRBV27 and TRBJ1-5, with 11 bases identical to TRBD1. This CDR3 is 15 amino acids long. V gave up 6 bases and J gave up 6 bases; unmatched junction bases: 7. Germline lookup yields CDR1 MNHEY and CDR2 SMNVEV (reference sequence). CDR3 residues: CASSSGTGGSQPQHF. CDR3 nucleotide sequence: TGTGCCAGCAGCTCGGGGACAGGGGGGTCTCAGCCCCAGCATTTT.

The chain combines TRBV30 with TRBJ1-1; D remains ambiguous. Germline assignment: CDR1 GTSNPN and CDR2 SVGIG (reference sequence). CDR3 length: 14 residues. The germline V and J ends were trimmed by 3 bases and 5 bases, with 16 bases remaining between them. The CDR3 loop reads CAWRYSWRSTEAFF. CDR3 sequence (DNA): TGTGCCTGGAGATATTCATGGAGGAGTACTGAAGCTTTCTTT.

CDR3 sequence reads: CASGQREGHNEQFF. Here the CDR3 DNA reads TGTGCCAGCGGTCAGCGGGAGGGCCACAATGAGCAGTTCTTC. J is TRBJ2-1 and V is TRBV6-5, with TRBD2 matching over 10 bases. Germline V lookup: CDR1 MNHEY, CDR2 SVGAGI. The CDR3 contains 14 residues. With V trimmed by 8 bases and J by 5 bases, 6 bases remained unmatched.

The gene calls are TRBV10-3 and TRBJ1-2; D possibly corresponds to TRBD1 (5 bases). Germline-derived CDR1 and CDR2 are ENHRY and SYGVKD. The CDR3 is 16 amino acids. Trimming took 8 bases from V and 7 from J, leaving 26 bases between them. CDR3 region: CAIGGGRGNGQGGYTF. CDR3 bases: TGTGCCATCGGGGGAGGGAGGGGTAACGGACAAGGTGGCTACACCTTC.

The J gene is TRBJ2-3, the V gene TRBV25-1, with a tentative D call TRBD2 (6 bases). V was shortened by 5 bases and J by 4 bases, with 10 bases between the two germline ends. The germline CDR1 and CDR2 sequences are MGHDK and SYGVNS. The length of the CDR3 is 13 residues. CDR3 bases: TGTGCCAGCAGTTTCCCGGGGGCAGATACGCAGTATTTT. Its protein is CASSFPGADTQYF. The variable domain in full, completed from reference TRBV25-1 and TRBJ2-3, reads EADIYQTPRYLVIGTGKKITLECSQTMGHDKMYWYQQDPGMELHLIHYSYGVNSTEKGDLSSESTVSRIRTEHFPLTLESARPSHTSQYLCASSFPGADTQYFGPGTRLTVL.

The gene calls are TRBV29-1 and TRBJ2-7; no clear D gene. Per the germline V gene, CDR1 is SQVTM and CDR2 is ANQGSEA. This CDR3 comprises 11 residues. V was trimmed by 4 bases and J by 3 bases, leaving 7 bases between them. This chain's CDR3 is CSVVTSYEQYF. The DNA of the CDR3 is TGCAGCGTTGTAACGAGCTACGAGCAGTACTTC.

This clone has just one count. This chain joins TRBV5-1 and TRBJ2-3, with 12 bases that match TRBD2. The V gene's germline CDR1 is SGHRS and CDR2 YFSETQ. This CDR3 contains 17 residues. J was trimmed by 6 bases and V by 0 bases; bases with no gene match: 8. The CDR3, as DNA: TGCGCCAGCAGCTTGGAACTAGCGGGAGGCCCCTCCGATACGCAGTATTTT. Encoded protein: CASSLELAGGPSDTQYF.

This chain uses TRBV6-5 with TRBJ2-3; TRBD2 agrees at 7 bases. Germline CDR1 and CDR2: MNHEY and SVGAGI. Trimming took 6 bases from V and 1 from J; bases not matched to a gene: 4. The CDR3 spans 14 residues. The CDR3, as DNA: TGTGCCAGCAGGCGGGGGAAAGGCACAGATACGCAGTATTTT. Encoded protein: CASRRGKGTDTQYF.

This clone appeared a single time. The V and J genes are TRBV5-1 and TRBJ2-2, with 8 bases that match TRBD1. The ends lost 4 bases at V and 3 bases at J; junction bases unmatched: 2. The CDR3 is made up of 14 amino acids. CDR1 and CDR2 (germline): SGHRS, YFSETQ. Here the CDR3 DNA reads TGCGCCAGCAGCACACAGGGGGACACCGGGGAGCTGTTTTTT. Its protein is CASSTQGDTGELFF.

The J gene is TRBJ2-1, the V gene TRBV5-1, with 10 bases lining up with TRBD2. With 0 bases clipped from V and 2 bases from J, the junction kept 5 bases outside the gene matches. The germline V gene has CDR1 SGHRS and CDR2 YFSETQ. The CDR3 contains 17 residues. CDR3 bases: TGCGCCAGCAGCTTGGAAAGCGGGGGGGCCACCTACAATGAGCAGTTCTTC. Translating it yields CASSLESGGATYNEQFF.

This CDR3 is CASSHGQGSTHEQYF. As DNA, the CDR3 is TGTGCCAGCAGCCACGGACAGGGGAGTACCCACGAGCAGTACTTC. This chain links TRBV7-9 with TRBJ2-7; TRBD1 agrees at 9 bases. This CDR3 spans 15 amino acids. Trimming took 5 bases from V and 5 from J; bases not matched to a gene: 10. In germline, CDR1 is SEHNR, CDR2 FQNEAQ (reference sequence).

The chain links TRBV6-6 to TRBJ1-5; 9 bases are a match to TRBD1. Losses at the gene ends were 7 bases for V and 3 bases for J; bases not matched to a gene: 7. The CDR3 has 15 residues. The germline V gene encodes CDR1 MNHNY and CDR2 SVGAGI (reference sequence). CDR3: CASIPGTGPNQPQHF. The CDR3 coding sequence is TGTGCCAGCATCCCCGGGACAGGGCCCAATCAGCCCCAGCATTTT.

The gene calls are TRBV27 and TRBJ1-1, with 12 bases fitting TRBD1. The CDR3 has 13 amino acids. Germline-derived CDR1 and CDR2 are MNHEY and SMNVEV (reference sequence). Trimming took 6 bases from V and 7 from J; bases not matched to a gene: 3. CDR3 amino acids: CASRGTGGLEAFF. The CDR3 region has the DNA TGTGCCAGCAGGGGGACAGGGGGCCTTGAAGCTTTCTTT.

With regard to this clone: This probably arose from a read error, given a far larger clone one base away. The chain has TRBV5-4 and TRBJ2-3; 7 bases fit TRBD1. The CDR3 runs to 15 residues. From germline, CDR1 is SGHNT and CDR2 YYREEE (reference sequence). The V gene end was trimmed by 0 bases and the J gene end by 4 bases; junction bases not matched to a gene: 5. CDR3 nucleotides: TGTGCCAGCAGCTTGGGGGACAGCCGGGCAGATACGCAGTATTTT. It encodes CASSLGDSRADTQYF.

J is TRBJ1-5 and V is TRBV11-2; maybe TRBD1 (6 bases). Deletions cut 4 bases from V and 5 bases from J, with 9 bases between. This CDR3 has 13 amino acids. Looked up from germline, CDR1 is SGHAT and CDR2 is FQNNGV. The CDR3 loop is CASSSHRDQPQHF. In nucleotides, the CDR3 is TGTGCCAGCAGCTCCCACAGGGATCAGCCCCAGCATTTT. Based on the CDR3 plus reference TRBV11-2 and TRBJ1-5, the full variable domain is EAGVAQSPRYKIIEKRQSVAFWCNPISGHATLYWYQQILGQGPKLLIQFQNNGVVDDSQLPKDRFSAERLKGVDSTLKIQPAKLEDSAVYLCASSSHRDQPQHFGDGTRLSIL.

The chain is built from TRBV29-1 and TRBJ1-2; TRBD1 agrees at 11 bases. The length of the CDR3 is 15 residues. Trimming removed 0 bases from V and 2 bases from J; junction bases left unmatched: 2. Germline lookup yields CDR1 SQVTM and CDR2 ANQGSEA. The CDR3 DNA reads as TGCAGCGTTGAAGATTGGACAGGGGGCAACTATGGCTACACCTTC. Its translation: CSVEDWTGGNYGYTF.